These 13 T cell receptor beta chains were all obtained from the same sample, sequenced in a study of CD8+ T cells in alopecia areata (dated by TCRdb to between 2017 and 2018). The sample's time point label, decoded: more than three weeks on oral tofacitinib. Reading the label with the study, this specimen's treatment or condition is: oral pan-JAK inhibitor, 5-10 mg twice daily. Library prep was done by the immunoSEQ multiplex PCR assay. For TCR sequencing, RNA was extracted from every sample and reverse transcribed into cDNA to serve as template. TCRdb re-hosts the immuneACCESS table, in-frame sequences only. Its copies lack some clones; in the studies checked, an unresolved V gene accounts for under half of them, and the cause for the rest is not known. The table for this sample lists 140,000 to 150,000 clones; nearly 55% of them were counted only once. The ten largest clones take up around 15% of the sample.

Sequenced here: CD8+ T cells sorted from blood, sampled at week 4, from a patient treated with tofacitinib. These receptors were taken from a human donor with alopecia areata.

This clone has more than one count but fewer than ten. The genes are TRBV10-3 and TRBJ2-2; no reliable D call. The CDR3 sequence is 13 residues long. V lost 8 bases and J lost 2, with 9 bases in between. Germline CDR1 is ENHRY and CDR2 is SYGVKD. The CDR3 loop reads CAIVNRNTGELFF. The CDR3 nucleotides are TGTGCCATCGTGAACAGAAACACCGGGGAGCTGTTTTTT.

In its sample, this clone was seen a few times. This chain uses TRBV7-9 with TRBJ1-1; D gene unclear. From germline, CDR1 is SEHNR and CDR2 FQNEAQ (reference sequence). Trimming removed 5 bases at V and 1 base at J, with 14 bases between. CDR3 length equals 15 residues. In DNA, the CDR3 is TGTGCCAGCAGCCCTTTGGAAGTTGAGAACACTGAAGCTTTCTTT. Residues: CASSPLEVENTEAFF.

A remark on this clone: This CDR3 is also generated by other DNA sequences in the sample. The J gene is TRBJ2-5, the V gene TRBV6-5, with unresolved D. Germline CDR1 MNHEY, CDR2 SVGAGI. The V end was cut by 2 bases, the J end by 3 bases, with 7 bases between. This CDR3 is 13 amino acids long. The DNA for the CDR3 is TGTGCCAGCAGTTACGACGGAGAAGAGACCCAGTACTTC. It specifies CASSYDGEETQYF.

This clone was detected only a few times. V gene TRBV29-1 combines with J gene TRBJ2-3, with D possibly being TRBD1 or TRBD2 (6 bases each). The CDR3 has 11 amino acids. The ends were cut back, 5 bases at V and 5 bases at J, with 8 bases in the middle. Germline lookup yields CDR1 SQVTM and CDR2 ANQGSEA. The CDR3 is CSVRGEDTQYF. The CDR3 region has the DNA TGCAGCGTTAGGGGGGAAGATACGCAGTATTTT.

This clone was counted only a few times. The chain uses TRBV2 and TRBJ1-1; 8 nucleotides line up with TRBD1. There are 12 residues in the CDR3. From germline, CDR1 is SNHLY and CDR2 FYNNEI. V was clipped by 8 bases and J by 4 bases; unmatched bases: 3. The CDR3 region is CASGQGGTEAFF. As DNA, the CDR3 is TGTGCCAGCGGACAGGGAGGCACTGAAGCTTTCTTT.

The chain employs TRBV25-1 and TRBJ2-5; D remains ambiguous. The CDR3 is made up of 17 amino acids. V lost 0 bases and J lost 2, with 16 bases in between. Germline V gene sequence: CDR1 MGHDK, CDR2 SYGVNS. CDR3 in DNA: TGTGCCAGCAGTGAATATATAACAGATCGATATCAAGAGACCCAGTACTTC. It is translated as CASSEYITDRYQETQYF.

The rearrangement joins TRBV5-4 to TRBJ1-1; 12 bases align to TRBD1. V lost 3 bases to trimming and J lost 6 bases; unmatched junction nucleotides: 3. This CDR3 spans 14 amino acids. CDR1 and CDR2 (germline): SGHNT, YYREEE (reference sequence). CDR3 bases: TGTGCCAGCAGCTGGGGACAGGGGGCGGCTGAAGCTTTCTTT. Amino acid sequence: CASSWGQGAAEAFF.

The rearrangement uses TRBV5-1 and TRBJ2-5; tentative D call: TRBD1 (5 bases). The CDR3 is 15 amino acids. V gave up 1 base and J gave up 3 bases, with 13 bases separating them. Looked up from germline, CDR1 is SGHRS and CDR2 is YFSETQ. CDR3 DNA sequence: TGCGCCAGCAGCTTGAGTCCCAGGGCCGAAGAGACCCAGTACTTC. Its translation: CASSLSPRAEETQYF.

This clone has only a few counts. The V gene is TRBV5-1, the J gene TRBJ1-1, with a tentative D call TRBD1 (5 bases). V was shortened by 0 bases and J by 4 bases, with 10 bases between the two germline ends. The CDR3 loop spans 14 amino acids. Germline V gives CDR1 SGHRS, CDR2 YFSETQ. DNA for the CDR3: TGCGCCAGCAGCTTGGGCGGACAAGCCACTGAAGCTTTCTTT. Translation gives CASSLGGQATEAFF.

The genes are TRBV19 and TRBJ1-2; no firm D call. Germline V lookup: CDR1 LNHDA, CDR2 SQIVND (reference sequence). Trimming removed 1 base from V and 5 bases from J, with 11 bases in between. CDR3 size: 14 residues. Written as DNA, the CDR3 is TGTGCCAGTAGTATAGTCGAAACATGGTATGGCTACACCTTC. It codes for CASSIVETWYGYTF.

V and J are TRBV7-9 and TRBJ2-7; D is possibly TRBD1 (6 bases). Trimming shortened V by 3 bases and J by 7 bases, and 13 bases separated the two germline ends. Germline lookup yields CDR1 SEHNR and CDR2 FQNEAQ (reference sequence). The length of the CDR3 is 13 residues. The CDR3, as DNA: TGTGCCAGCAGCTTCAGGGGCCGGCGGGAGCAGTACTTC. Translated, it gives CASSFRGRREQYF.

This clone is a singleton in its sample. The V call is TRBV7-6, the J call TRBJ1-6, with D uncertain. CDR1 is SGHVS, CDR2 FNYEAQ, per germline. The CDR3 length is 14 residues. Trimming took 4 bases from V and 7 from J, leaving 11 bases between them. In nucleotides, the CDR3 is TGTGCCAGCAGCTCGACGGGTGGGAATTCACCCCTCCACTTT. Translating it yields CASSSTGGNSPLHF.

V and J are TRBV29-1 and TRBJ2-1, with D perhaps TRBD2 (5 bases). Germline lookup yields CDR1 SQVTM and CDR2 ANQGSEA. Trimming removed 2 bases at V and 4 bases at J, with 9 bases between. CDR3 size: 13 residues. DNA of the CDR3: TGCAGCGTTGAACACGGGGTGTACAATGAGCAGTTCTTC. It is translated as CSVEHGVYNEQFF.